This TCR beta chain was observed in a study of blood T cell repertoires in COVID-19 (dated by TCRdb to the early 2020s). Study-level background: The collaborator samples originated in the United States, Italy and Spain and spanned the acute and convalescent phases of COVID-19. The dataset comprised deeply sampled blood TCRbeta repertoires from subjects exposed to, actively infected with, or recovered from COVID-19. Samples came from the ongoing ImmuneRACE study (first 160 participants) plus 1,254 subjects from 6 global collaborators. The prospective study material was composed of cDNA or gDNA derived from T cells, B-cell-depleted T cells, or PBMCs. HLA class I and class II types, where available, came from metadata supplied by the sample provider rather than from assay-based typing. The repertoires were released in a freely available public database intended as a resource for research on the immune response to SARS-CoV-2. The sample metadata nearly always contained a de-identified subject ID, COVID-19 status, age in years and sex. Results and caveats for the whole study, not just this receptor: The amount of clinical and demographic metadata varied by source and participant and was provided uncurated.

Concerning this clone: Its antigen specificity is not known. Within one base of it there is no much larger clone, and no base qualities were kept.

The immunoSEQ Assay, a bias-controlled multiplex PCR, was used to amplify TCRbeta CDR3 regions from genomic DNA. The authors' pipeline ran thus. The number of nucleated cells in each sample was estimated from the amplification of reference gene primers within the assay. Sequence reads were collapsed and filtered to measure the absolute abundance of every unique TCRbeta CDR3 rearrangement. For each sample, productive Simpson clonality was calculated as the square root of Simpson's diversity index over productive rearrangements. This immuneACCESS table, as held by TCRdb, lists in-frame sequences with V and J called but not all clones. Of the missing ones, under half trace to an unresolved V gene in checked studies; the others have no known cause. V and J calls and clone size follow that table, whereas D and trimming were derived from the DNA. Present in this sample are 300,000 to 350,000 clones, nearly 90% of which were seen just once. Approximately 4% of the sample rests with the top ten.

Participants in the prospective study were enrolled through a virtual design, were aged roughly 18 to 100 years, and lived in about 25 United States geographic areas. Cohort assignment in the prospective study relied on participant-reported clinical history from a screening survey and a study questionnaire. Each participant in the prospective study had whole blood, serum and a nasopharyngeal or oropharyngeal swab collected by mobile phlebotomists. Additional blood draws and questionnaires over an approximately 2-month period could optionally be provided by prospective study participants. Before DNA extraction, blood samples from the prospective study were shipped at room temperature or frozen. This clonotype originated in a woman between 18 and 29 years old with acute COVID-19. The sample consisted of PBMCs or T cells enriched from blood (not recorded which).

The CDR3 protein is CASSPLLGGTYEQYF. At the DNA level, the sequence is TGTGCCAGCAGCCCCCTTTTAGGGGGAACCTACGAGCAGTACTTC. The rearranged chain carries TRBV3-1 (or the pseudogene TRBV3-2) and TRBJ2-7; a weak D assignment points to TRBD1 (6 bases agree). V is shortened by 4 bases, J by 2 bases, and the region joining them spans 15 bases. Looking up the germline V gene (reference sequence) yields CDR1 LGHDT and CDR2 YNNKEL. Reading from cysteine to phenylalanine, the CDR3 counts 15 amino acids. Only the CDR3 DNA is retained, 45 bases long and in frame from the first base.